These 17 T cell receptor beta chains originate from one sample sequenced in a study of CD8 T cells in Susac syndrome. Random-hexamer reverse transcription was applied to about 0.45 to 1 ug RNA. TCRdb reanalysed the immunoSEQ multiplex PCR reads using MiXCR and keeps one entry per CDR3 protein. The data hold roughly 160,000 distinct CDR3 sequences, with approximately 95% observed a single time. Material for sequencing was CD4+ T cells from PBMCs. These receptors were collected from a human donor with Susac syndrome.

This chain connects TRBV5-4 to TRBJ2-7; TRBD2 might be the D (6 bases). This CDR3 is built from 14 residues. Germline-derived CDR1 and CDR2 are SGHNT and YYREEE (reference sequence). Trimming took 1 base from V and 6 from J, leaving 14 bases between them. The CDR3 nucleotides are TGTGCCAGCAGCTTGTGGTCAGGAGGGCGCGAGCAGTACTTC. It specifies CASSLWSGGREQYF.

The chain is built from TRBV9 and TRBJ1-4; tentatively, D is TRBD1 (6 bases). The CDR3 is 15 amino acids. Germline CDR1 is SGDLS and CDR2 is YYNGEE. V was clipped by 4 bases and J by 0 bases, with 10 bases between them. CDR3 residues: CASSPRGSTNEKLFF. The CDR3 DNA reads TGTGCCAGCAGCCCCAGGGGTTCAACTAATGAAAAACTGTTTTTT. The entire variable domain, with the rest obtained from reference TRBV9 and TRBJ1-4, is as follows: DSGVTQTPKHLITATGQRVTLRCSPRSGDLSVYWYQQSLDQGLQFLIQYYNGEERAKGNILERFSAQQFPDLHSELNLSSLELGDSALYFCASSPRGSTNEKLFFGSGTQLSVL.

This clonotype was seen more than once but under ten times. The chain combines TRBV24-1 with TRBJ1-5; unclear D gene. Per germline, CDR1 KGHDR and CDR2 SFDVKD. This CDR3 contains 15 residues. Trimming took off 4 bases at V and 2 bases at J, with 11 bases between the two ends. CDR3 sequence (DNA): TGTGCCACCAGTGACGCTACATCGGGCAATCAGCCCCAGCATTTT. Its translation is CATSDATSGNQPQHF.

The V gene is TRBV27, the J gene TRBJ2-3; D is possibly TRBD2 (7 bases). This CDR3 is built from 16 residues. V was trimmed by 6 bases and J by 3 bases, leaving 19 bases between them. The V gene's germline CDR1 is MNHEY and CDR2 SMNVEV (reference sequence). Here the CDR3 reads CASRAGDGGHTDTQYF. The CDR3 DNA is TGTGCCAGCAGAGCCGGAGACGGGGGGCATACAGATACGCAGTATTTT.

The chain links TRBV18 to TRBJ2-1; TRBD1 matches 7 bases. The CDR3 spans 14 residues. The trim removed 6 bases at V and 0 bases at J, leaving 2 bases unmatched. Germline CDR1 is KGHSH and CDR2 is LQKENI. This chain's CDR3 is CASSGQSSYNEQFF. DNA of the CDR3: TGTGCCAGCTCGGGACAGAGCTCCTACAATGAGCAGTTCTTC.

A word on this clonotype: One end of the junction varies from germline; a read error may be responsible. The rearrangement links TRBV29-1 to TRBJ2-7; 9 bases fit TRBD2. This CDR3 is built from 13 residues. CDR1 and CDR2 (germline): SQVTM, ANQGSEA. The CDR3 sequence is CSVEAGGAGEQYF. CDR3 coding DNA: TGCAGCGTCGAAGCGGGGGGCGCGGGGGAGCAGTACTTC.

This sequence joins TRBV25-1 and TRBJ2-3; TRBD2 agrees at 9 bases. The V and J ends lost 0 bases and 2 bases, in that order; junction bases with no gene match: 3. The CDR3 length is 16 residues. In germline, CDR1 is MGHDK, CDR2 SYGVNS. Here the CDR3 reads CASSEYSSGDTDTQYF. CDR3 nucleotides: TGTGCCAGCAGTGAATACTCTAGCGGGGACACAGATACGCAGTATTTT. The full variable domain, completed using reference TRBV25-1 and TRBJ2-3, is EADIYQTPRYLVIGTGKKITLECSQTMGHDKMYWYQQDPGMELHLIHYSYGVNSTEKGDLSSESTVSRIRTEHFPLTLESARPSHTSQYLCASSEYSSGDTDTQYFGPGTRLTVL.

This clonotype was found a few times. The rearrangement links TRBV7-9 to TRBJ1-3; TRBD1 is a possible D gene (5 bases). V dropped 3 bases and J dropped 3 bases, with 9 bases sitting between them. This CDR3 contains 14 residues. Germline CDR1 is SEHNR and CDR2 is FQNEAQ (reference sequence). CDR3 region: CASSFRGNGNTIYF. The CDR3 DNA reads as TGTGCCAGCAGCTTTCGGGGGAATGGAAACACCATATATTTT.

The V call is TRBV30, the J call TRBJ1-1, with TRBD1 identical over 7 bases. Per the germline V gene, CDR1 is GTSNPN and CDR2 is SVGIG (reference sequence). V lost 5 bases, J lost 1 base, and 13 bases stayed unmatched. This CDR3 is built from 16 residues. The CDR3 DNA sequence: TGTGCCTGGTGGGACGTTTTGGGGACAGAGAACACTGAAGCTTTCTTT. Translating gives CAWWDVLGTENTEAFF.

The V gene is TRBV18, the J gene TRBJ2-7; D gene uncertain. V was trimmed by 2 bases and J by 2 bases, leaving 13 bases between them. The CDR3 is 15 amino acids. Germline V gene sequence: CDR1 KGHSH, CDR2 LQKENI. The DNA for the CDR3 is TGTGCCAGCTCACCATCTTGGGCCCTAGCCTACGAGCAGTACTTC. As protein: CASSPSWALAYEQYF.

The chain employs TRBV11-2 and TRBJ2-6; D not certain. CDR3 length equals 15 residues. From germline, CDR1 is SGHAT and CDR2 FQNNGV. V was clipped by 0 bases and J by 4 bases, with 7 bases between them. The CDR3 loop reads CASSLEALGANVLTF. CDR3 DNA sequence: TGTGCCAGCAGCTTAGAGGCGTTGGGGGCCAACGTCCTGACTTTC.

CDR3 sequence: CSVEQGAGGYTF. The CDR3 nucleotides are TGCAGCGTTGAGCAGGGGGCGGGTGGCTACACCTTC. The chain employs TRBV29-1 and TRBJ1-2; 8 bases align to TRBD1. The germline gives CDR1 SQVTM, CDR2 ANQGSEA. The V gene end was trimmed by 3 bases and the J gene end by 7 bases; junction bases not matched to a gene: 4. CDR3 length: 12 amino acids.

The gene calls are TRBV5-4 and TRBJ2-1; D remains ambiguous. Looked up from germline, CDR1 is SGHNT and CDR2 is YYREEE (reference sequence). With 2 bases removed from V and 5 bases from J, the gap between germline ends came to 8 bases. The CDR3 covers 13 residues. CDR3 coding DNA: TGTGCCAGCAGCTTTCAGCTAAACAATGAGCAGTTCTTC. Protein: CASSFQLNNEQFF. Supplemented by reference TRBV5-4 and TRBJ2-1, the full variable domain reads ETGVTQSPTHLIKTRGQQVTLRCSSQSGHNTVSWYQQALGQGPQFIFQYYREEENGRGNFPPRFSGLQFPNYSSELNVNALELDDSALYLCASSFQLNNEQFFGPGTRLTVL.

This clonotype is a singleton in its sample. The chain links TRBV7-6 to TRBJ2-1; D gene ambiguous. This CDR3 has 16 amino acids. The germline V gene has CDR1 SGHVS and CDR2 FNYEAQ. The ends were cut back, 5 bases at V and 8 bases at J, with 22 bases in the middle. The CDR3 protein is CASSLNGGQVVDEQFF. The DNA for the CDR3 is TGTGCCAGCAGCCTAAATGGCGGTCAGGTTGTGGATGAGCAGTTCTTC.

The chain combines TRBV29-1 with TRBJ2-6; D may be TRBD1 (5 bases). This CDR3 is built from 16 residues. Looked up from germline, CDR1 is SQVTM and CDR2 is ANQGSEA. Trimming stripped 1 base from V and 0 bases from J, with 10 bases between. As DNA, the CDR3 is TGCAGCGTTGAAGGGGGCCAGAGCTCTGGGGCCAACGTCCTGACTTTC. Translation gives CSVEGGQSSGANVLTF. Filled out from reference TRBV29-1 and TRBJ2-6, the complete variable domain reads SAVISQKPSRDICQRGTSLTIQCQVDSQVTMMFWYRQQPGQSLTLIATANQGSEATYESGFVIDKFPISRPNLTFSTLTVSNMSPEDSSIYLCSVEGGQSSGANVLTFGAGSRLTVL.

The chain is built from TRBV29-1 and TRBJ1-2; D is perhaps TRBD1 (5 bases). Trimming took off 3 bases at V and 8 bases at J, with 13 bases between the two ends. The CDR3 length is 12 residues. CDR1 and CDR2 from the germline V gene are SQVTM and ANQGSEA. CDR3 DNA: TGCAGCGTTGAGTTTTGGGGCGAGGGCTACACCTTC. This encodes CSVEFWGEGYTF.

The chain uses TRBV2 and TRBJ1-6, with D unresolved. The CDR3 extends over 14 amino acids. Germline V lookup: CDR1 SNHLY, CDR2 FYNNEI. Trimming took off 8 bases at V and 7 bases at J, with 15 bases between the two ends. The CDR3 sequence: CASCNRLPNSPLHF. As DNA, the CDR3 is TGTGCCAGCTGCAACAGACTCCCCAATTCACCCCTCCACTTT.